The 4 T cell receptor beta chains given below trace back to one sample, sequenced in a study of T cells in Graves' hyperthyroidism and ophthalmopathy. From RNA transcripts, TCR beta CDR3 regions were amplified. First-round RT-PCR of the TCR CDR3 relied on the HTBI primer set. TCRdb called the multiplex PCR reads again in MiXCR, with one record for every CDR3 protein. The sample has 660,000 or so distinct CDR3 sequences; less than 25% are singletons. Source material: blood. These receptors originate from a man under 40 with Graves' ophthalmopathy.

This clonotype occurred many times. CDR3 nucleotide sequence: TGTGCCACCAGTGATGGACCCGCGCTCCCGGGGAATGAGCAGTTCTTC. Its protein is CATSDGPALPGNEQFF. The chain has TRBV24-1 and TRBJ2-1; possible D gene TRBD2, 5 bases. V dropped 3 bases and J dropped 7 bases, with 18 bases sitting between them. CDR1 and CDR2 (germline): KGHDR, SFDVKD. The CDR3 loop spans 16 amino acids.

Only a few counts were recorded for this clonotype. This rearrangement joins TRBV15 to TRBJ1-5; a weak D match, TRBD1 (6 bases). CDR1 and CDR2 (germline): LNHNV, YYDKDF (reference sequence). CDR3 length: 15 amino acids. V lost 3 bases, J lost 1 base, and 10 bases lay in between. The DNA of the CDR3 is TGTGCCACCAGCAGTCCCAGGGGAAGCAATCAGCCCCAGCATTTT. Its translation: CATSSPRGSNQPQHF. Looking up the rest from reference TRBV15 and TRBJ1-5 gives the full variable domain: DAMVIQNPRYQVTQFGKPVTLSCSQTLNHNVMYWYQQKSSQAPKLLFHYYDKDFNNEADTPDNFQSRRPNTSFCFLDIRSPGLGDTAMYLCATSSPRGSNQPQHFGDGTRLSIL.

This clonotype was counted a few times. In DNA form, the CDR3 reads TGCAGCGTTGTTGGACAGGGGTACTATGGCTACACCTTC. Translation: CSVVGQGYYGYTF. The chain uses TRBV29-1 and TRBJ1-2, with 9 bases identical to TRBD1. Germline V gene lookup returns CDR1 SQVTM and CDR2 ANQGSEA. V dropped 4 bases and J dropped 3; count of bases not matched to a gene: 3. The CDR3 loop spans 13 amino acids.

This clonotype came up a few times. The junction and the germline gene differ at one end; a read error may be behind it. CDR3 nucleotides: TGTACCAGCAGTAGGGATTCCTACGAGCAGTACTTC. It yields the protein CTSSRDSYEQYF. The chain has TRBV27 and TRBJ2-7; unclear D gene. Germline V gives CDR1 MNHEY, CDR2 SMNVEV (reference sequence). The CDR3 length is 12 residues.